In this sample, the clone carrying this T cell receptor (beta chain) turned up many times. The antigen remains unidentified. Amplified TCR beta CDR3 regions derived from RNA transcripts. A set of HTBI primers served as the primers for a first-round RT-PCR of the TCR CDR3. TCRdb recomputed calls from the multiplex PCR reads with MiXCR, one row per CDR3 protein. Here the sample spans more than 500,000 distinct CDR3 sequences, over 12% being singletons. The source of the sample is a study of T cells in Graves' hyperthyroidism and ophthalmopathy. Study background: At the time of initial diagnosis and before any treatment, peripheral blood was collected.

The CDR3 runs to 14 residues. The germline V gene has CDR1 LNHDA and CDR2 SQIVND (reference sequence). V lost 3 bases, J lost 1 base, and 10 bases lay in between. The PBMCs studied were ones that came from 10 ml fresh peripheral blood. Study-wide findings and caveats: Blood held most thyroid clonotypes expanded above 0.001 frequency.

This sequence was found in a woman aged 40 to 50 with Graves' ophthalmopathy. Material: blood. The rearrangement joins TRBV19 to TRBJ2-7; no firm D call. DNA for the CDR3: TGTGCCAGTAGTATCCAGCTACATTCCTACGAGCAGTACTTC. This sequence encodes CASSIQLHSYEQYF.